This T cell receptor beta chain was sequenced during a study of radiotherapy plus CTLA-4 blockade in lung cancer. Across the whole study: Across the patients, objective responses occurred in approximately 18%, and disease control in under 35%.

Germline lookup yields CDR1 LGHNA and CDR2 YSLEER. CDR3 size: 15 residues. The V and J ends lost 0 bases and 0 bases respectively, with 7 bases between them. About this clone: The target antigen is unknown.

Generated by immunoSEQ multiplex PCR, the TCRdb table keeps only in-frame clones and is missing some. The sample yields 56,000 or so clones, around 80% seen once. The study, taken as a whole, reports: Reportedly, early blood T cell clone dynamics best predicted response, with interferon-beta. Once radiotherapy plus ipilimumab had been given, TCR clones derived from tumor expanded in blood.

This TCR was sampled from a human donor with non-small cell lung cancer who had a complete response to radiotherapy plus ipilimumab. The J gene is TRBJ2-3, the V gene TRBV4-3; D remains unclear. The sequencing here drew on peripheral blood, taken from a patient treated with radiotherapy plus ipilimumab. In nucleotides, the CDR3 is TGCGCCAGCAGCCAAGATCTCCCTAGCACAGATACGCAGTATTTT. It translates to CASSQDLPSTDTQYF.